This T cell receptor (beta chain) was recovered during a study of cytomegalovirus exposure and HLA in healthy donors. The length of the CDR3 is 15 residues. The V gene's germline CDR1 is MDHEN and CDR2 SYDVKM. The ends lost 3 bases at V and 6 bases at J; junction bases unmatched: 7. Researchers ran the PCR with 60 Vbeta and 13 Jbeta primers. The repertoire was sequenced with immunoSEQ multiplex PCR; TCRdb's copy has only in-frame clones and lacks some. The sample holds some 140,000 clones, around 80% seen once. The source is a man in his thirties or forties in good health and CMV-seropositive. The specimen was PBMCs. The J gene is TRBJ1-5, the V gene TRBV28; 8 bases match TRBD1. CDR3 region: CASSFPGQGGQPQHF. The CDR3 region has the DNA TGTGCCAGCAGTTTCCCAGGACAGGGCGGTCAGCCCCAGCATTTT.